This T cell receptor beta chain comes out of a study of blood T cell repertoires in COVID-19. Profiled with immunoSEQ multiplex PCR; TCRdb holds only in-frame clones, not every one. The sample has approximately 230,000 clones; approximately 90% are singletons. The CDR3 spans 14 residues. The V end was cut by 2 bases, the J end by 4 bases, with 12 bases between. Germline CDR1 reads SGDLS; CDR2 reads YYNGEE. The receptor comes from a man aged 35-49 years who had recovered from COVID-19. The rearrangement joins TRBV9 to TRBJ1-1, with D possibly being TRBD1 (6 bases). Sequencing used PBMCs or T cells enriched from blood (not recorded which). In nucleotides, the CDR3 is TGTGCCAGCAGCGTCAGGGGTGGTGGCACTGAAGCTTTCTTT. Translation: CASSVRGGGTEAFF.